The rows below give T cell receptor beta chains drawn from one sample of a study of response to subunit inactivated influenza vaccine. One entry per CDR3 protein, called by TCRdb with MiXCR from the RT-PCR reads. The sample carries about 520,000 distinct CDR3 sequences, more than 7% recorded once. Source: PBMCs from blood, taken roughly 24 months after vaccination. The source is a man aged 50 to 69 who received an inactivated influenza vaccine. Each CDR3 is given with its conserved first and last residue. A D gene is named only where the DNA matches it firmly. The size entry is marked missing in some rows and otherwise reads once, few, many or a size class.

len,j_gene,d_gene,v_gene,abundance,CDR3aa,CDR3nt
15,TRBJ2-1,NA,TRBV9,few,CASSARDVIYNEQFF,TGTGCCAGCAGCGCGCGGGATGTGATATACAATGAGCAGTTCTTC
15,TRBJ2-5,NA,TRBV12-2,NA,CASRPQGMVQETQYF,TGTGCAAGTCGCCCTCAGGGCATGGTCCAAGAGACCCAGTACTTC
16,TRBJ1-3,NA,TRBV4-3,few,CASSQDLSGTGNTIYF,TGCGCCAGCAGCCAAGATCTTTCAGGGACTGGAAACACCATATATTTT
18,TRBJ2-1,TRBD1,TRBV4-3,NA,CASSPGQGQLSGYNEQFF,TGCGCCAGCAGCCCCGGACAGGGCCAACTCTCTGGATACAATGAGCAGTTCTTC
16,TRBJ2-7,NA,TRBV11-2,few,CASTTRGAGLIGEQYF,TGTGCCAGCACCACCCGGGGAGCAGGGTTAATTGGGGAGCAGTACTTC
16,TRBJ2-2,NA,TRBV29-1,few,CSVVSLGPLNTGELFF,TGCAGCGTTGTTTCATTAGGGCCACTGAACACCGGGGAGCTGTTTTTT
14,TRBJ2-1,NA,TRBV20-1,NA,CSASGSGLKTEQFF,TGCAGTGCTAGTGGTAGCGGCCTAAAGACTGAGCAGTTCTTC
15,TRBJ1-1,NA,TRBV19,few,CATTGPPIGNTEAFF,TGTGCCACTACCGGGCCTCCGATTGGGAACACTGAAGCTTTCTTT
19,TRBJ2-6,NA,TRBV12-3/TRBV12-4,many,CASSLWRVFSGSGANVLTF,TGTGCCAGCAGTTTATGGAGGGTTTTCTCGGGCTCTGGGGCCAACGTCCTGACTTTC
15,TRBJ1-6,NA,TRBV20-1,few,CSARNGTPYNSPLHF,TGCAGTGCTAGAAATGGGACACCTTATAATTCACCCCTCCACTTT
15,TRBJ2-3,TRBD2,TRBV7-2,NA,CASSSGEGRTDTQYF,TGTGCCAGCAGCTCCGGGGAGGGTAGAACAGATACGCAGTATTTT
13,TRBJ2-1,NA,TRBV20-1,few,CSAAGLTNNEQFF,TGCAGTGCCGCGGGACTTACTAACAATGAGCAGTTCTTC
13,TRBJ1-4,NA,TRBV6-6,many,CASNTPGSEKLFF,TGTGCCAGCAACACACCGGGGAGTGAAAAACTGTTTTTT
14,TRBJ2-3,NA,TRBV5-5,few,CASSLALRADTQYF,TGTGCCAGCAGCTTGGCGTTGCGGGCAGATACGCAGTATTTT
14,TRBJ1-5,NA,TRBV3-1,few,CASSETGINQPQHF,TGTGCCAGCTCCGAAACAGGGATTAATCAACCCCAGCATTTT
14,TRBJ2-5,NA,TRBV2,NA,CASSDPRTIGTQYF,TGTGCCAGCAGTGACCCTCGAACGATTGGGACCCAGTACTTC
13,TRBJ1-4,NA,TRBV7-2,NA,CASSLGENEKLFF,TGTGCCAGCAGCTTAGGGGAGAATGAAAAACTGTTTTTT
14,TRBJ1-2,NA,TRBV20-1,few,CSVRVGDLNYGYTF,TGCAGTGTCAGAGTCGGGGACCTTAACTATGGCTACACCTTC
14,TRBJ2-7,TRBD1,TRBV5-1,many,CASSLGDRSYEQYF,TGTGCCAGCAGCTTAGGGGACAGGTCCTACGAGCAGTACTTC
15,TRBJ2-2,TRBD2,TRBV7-2,NA,CASSWGLASTGELFF,TGTGCCAGCAGCTGGGGACTAGCGTCCACCGGGGAGCTGTTTTTT
15,TRBJ1-5,TRBD1,TRBV5-6,many,CASSKDRGANQPQHF,TGTGCCAGCAGTAAGGACAGGGGGGCAAATCAGCCCCAGCATTTT
15,TRBJ1-6,NA,TRBV6-2/TRBV6-3,few,CASSYRPGGNSPLHF,TGTGCCAGCAGTTACAGGCCGGGCGGCAATTCACCCCTCCACTTT
16,TRBJ2-2,NA,TRBV15,NA,CATSREKRTNTGELFF,TGTGCCACCAGCAGAGAGAAACGTACGAACACCGGGGAGCTGTTTTTT
15,TRBJ1-3,NA,TRBV6-5,few,CASSYSGGSGNTIYF,TGTGCCAGCAGTTACTCGGGCGGCTCTGGAAACACCATATATTTT
17,TRBJ2-6,TRBD1,TRBV6-1,NA,CASSRGTGPEWANVLTF,TGTGCCAGCAGTCGAGGGACAGGGCCAGAATGGGCCAACGTCCTGACTTTC
13,TRBJ1-5,TRBD1,TRBV6-2/TRBV6-3,many,CASSSTGAQPQHF,TGTGCCAGCAGCTCCACAGGGGCCCAGCCCCAGCATTTT
15,TRBJ1-2,NA,TRBV12-3/TRBV12-4,NA,CASSLEGVYNYGYTF,TGTGCCAGCAGTTTGGAGGGGGTATATAACTATGGCTACACCTTC
15,TRBJ1-1,NA,TRBV7-2,NA,CASSSTRGLNTEAFF,TGTGCCAGCAGCTCGACTAGAGGGTTGAACACTGAAGCTTTCTTT
13,TRBJ1-5,NA,TRBV6-2/TRBV6-3,few,CASSSLSWQPQHF,TGTGCCAGCAGTTCCCTTTCGTGGCAGCCCCAGCATTTT
15,TRBJ2-1,TRBD2,TRBV20-1,many,CSARYGPGLVSEQFF,TGCAGTGCTAGATACGGCCCGGGACTAGTAAGTGAGCAGTTCTTC
17,TRBJ2-1,TRBD2,TRBV3-1,NA,CASSQWPQAGEYNEQFF,TGTGCCAGCAGCCAGTGGCCCCAGGCGGGAGAGTACAATGAGCAGTTCTTC
12,TRBJ2-7,NA,TRBV28,NA,CATYVTGSEQYF,TGTGCCACCTATGTAACGGGGTCCGAGCAGTACTTC
17,TRBJ2-2,TRBD2,TRBV5-4,few,CASSLAWGGENTGELFF,TGTGCCAGCAGCTTGGCTTGGGGGGGAGAGAACACCGGGGAGCTGTTTTTT
15,TRBJ1-4,TRBD1,TRBV5-1,many,CASSLAGTGGEKLFF,TGCGCCAGCAGCTTGGCTGGCACAGGGGGAGAAAAACTGTTTTTT
14,TRBJ1-2,TRBD1,TRBV7-9,many,CASSSSGTGFGYTF,TGTGCCAGCAGCTCCTCCGGGACAGGTTTTGGCTACACCTTC
17,TRBJ2-6,NA,TRBV20-1,few,CSASPGISLSGANVLTF,TGCAGTGCTAGCCCAGGGATTAGCCTCTCTGGGGCCAACGTCCTGACTTTC
18,TRBJ1-4,NA,TRBV4-1,many,CASSPLSRPGRTNEKLFF,TGCGCCAGCAGCCCCCTCTCAAGGCCGGGGAGAACTAATGAAAAACTGTTTTTT
14,TRBJ1-2,NA,TRBV24-1,many,CATSTEMLDYGYTF,TGTGCCACCTCCACAGAGATGCTCGACTATGGCTACACCTTC
13,TRBJ2-3,TRBD2,TRBV10-3,NA,CAISGRFTDTQYF,TGTGCCATCAGCGGGAGGTTCACAGATACGCAGTATTTT
15,TRBJ2-1,NA,TRBV3-1,NA,CASSLRGAGTNEQFF,TGTGCCAGCAGCCTCCGTGGGGCCGGAACTAATGAGCAGTTCTTC
12,TRBJ1-1,TRBD1,TRBV20-1,many,CSATGGHTEAFF,TGCAGTGCTACAGGGGGGCACACTGAAGCTTTCTTT
16,TRBJ2-5,NA,TRBV5-6,few,CASSRGLSTNQETQYF,TGTGCCAGCAGCCGCGGATTAAGTACAAACCAAGAGACCCAGTACTTC
12,TRBJ2-7,NA,TRBV10-3,many,CAAAGSSYEQYF,TGTGCCGCCGCGGGGAGCTCCTACGAGCAGTACTTC
15,TRBJ2-1,TRBD2,TRBV3-1,many,CASSPTSGGYNEQFF,TGTGCCAGCAGCCCCACTAGCGGGGGGTACAATGAGCAGTTCTTC
17,TRBJ2-6,NA,TRBV28,few,CASSIQGTGSGANVLTF,TGTGCCAGCAGTATTCAGGGGACGGGCTCTGGGGCCAACGTCCTGACTTTC
14,TRBJ2-5,NA,TRBV6-5,many,CASSSTGKRETQYF,TGTGCCAGCAGTTCCACAGGGAAGCGAGAGACCCAGTACTTC
14,TRBJ1-5,NA,TRBV20-1,NA,CSASGQDAYQPQHF,TGCAGTGCCTCGGGCCAAGACGCCTATCAGCCCCAGCATTTT
14,TRBJ2-1,NA,TRBV11-2,few,CASSPPNRLVEQFF,TGTGCCAGCAGCCCGCCAAACCGACTAGTTGAGCAGTTCTTC
17,TRBJ2-1,TRBD1,TRBV7-6,NA,CASSLVRRDRDYNEQFF,TGTGCCAGCAGCTTAGTACGCCGGGACAGGGACTACAATGAGCAGTTCTTC
14,TRBJ2-7,NA,TRBV6-1,NA,CASTRGAGEYEQYF,TGTGCCAGCACCCGGGGGGCAGGGGAGTACGAGCAGTACTTC
10,TRBJ1-2,NA,TRBV20-1,many,CSVWGDGYTF,TGCAGTGTCTGGGGGGATGGCTACACCTTC
14,TRBJ2-3,NA,TRBV7-9,many,CASSFIRGADTQYF,TGTGCCAGCAGCTTCATCAGGGGTGCAGATACGCAGTATTTT
15,TRBJ2-5,TRBD2,TRBV6-1,few,CASSRGLVTLETQYF,TGTGCCAGCAGCCGCGGACTAGTAACCTTAGAGACCCAGTACTTC
12,TRBJ2-1,NA,TRBV20-1,NA,CSAKQGYNEQFF,TGCAGTGCAAAACAGGGATACAATGAGCAGTTCTTC
16,TRBJ1-4,TRBD1,TRBV4-2,many,CASSPNTGTENEKLFF,TGTGCCAGCAGCCCCAACACCGGGACAGAGAATGAAAAACTGTTTTTT
15,TRBJ1-1,NA,TRBV4-3,NA,CASSPVLGANTEAFF,TGCGCCAGCAGCCCCGTTTTAGGGGCGAACACTGAAGCTTTCTTT
15,TRBJ2-7,NA,TRBV6-1,NA,CASSEGGRQTYEQYF,TGTGCCAGCAGTGAAGGTGGGAGACAGACCTACGAGCAGTACTTC
16,TRBJ2-1,NA,TRBV4-2,many,CASSQEEFLRSNEQFF,TGTGCCAGCAGCCAAGAAGAGTTCCTTCGCAGCAATGAGCAGTTCTTC
12,TRBJ2-3,NA,TRBV3-1,many,CASSQGGDTQYF,TGTGCCAGCAGCCAAGGGGGAGATACGCAGTATTTT